This is a list of T cell receptor beta chains from one sample in a study of blood T cell repertoires in COVID-19. Sequencing used immunoSEQ multiplex PCR; TCRdb keeps in-frame clones, though not all of them. The table lists 95,000 to 110,000 clones, around 88% of them singletons. Input material: peripheral blood. The receptors were gathered from a human donor in a cohort sampled during active COVID-19. Both conserved end residues are part of each CDR3. The order of the fields is V gene, clone size, D gene, J gene, CDR3 DNA, CDR3 protein. D genes are given only for firm matches. Some rows have no size entry. The others give once, few or many, or a class for an expanded clone.

v_gene: TRBV10-3
abundance: -
d_gene: TRBD1
j_gene: TRBJ1-4
CDR3nt: TGTGCCATCAGTCGGACAGGCGCCGCAACTAATGAAAAACTGTTTTTT
CDR3aa: CAISRTGAATNEKLFF

v_gene: TRBV6-5
abundance: -
d_gene: -
j_gene: TRBJ1-4
CDR3nt: TGTGCCAGCAGTTACGGCAGGAAAGGTGAAAAACTGTTTTTT
CDR3aa: CASSYGRKGEKLFF

v_gene: TRBV10-3
abundance: -
d_gene: TRBD1
j_gene: TRBJ1-2
CDR3nt: TGTGCCATCAGTTTTAAAATACAGGGGATCGATGGCTACACCTTC
CDR3aa: CAISFKIQGIDGYTF

v_gene: TRBV5-4
abundance: -
d_gene: TRBD2
j_gene: TRBJ2-5
CDR3nt: TGTGCCAGCAGCTCGGGACTAGCGGGGCAAGAGACCCAGTACTTC
CDR3aa: CASSSGLAGQETQYF

v_gene: TRBV28
abundance: -
d_gene: TRBD1
j_gene: TRBJ1-1
CDR3nt: TGTGCCAGCAGTTCCGCCAGGGGGCGTCGGACTGAAGCTTTCTTT
CDR3aa: CASSSARGRRTEAFF

v_gene: TRBV19
abundance: -
d_gene: TRBD2
j_gene: TRBJ2-7
CDR3nt: TGTGCCAGTAGTAGATTGGCTAGCGGGGGCGAGCAGTACTTC
CDR3aa: CASSRLASGGEQYF

v_gene: TRBV4-2
abundance: -
d_gene: TRBD1
j_gene: TRBJ1-5
CDR3nt: TGTGCCAGCAGACCTGGACAGGCCCTCAATCAGCCCCAGCATTTT
CDR3aa: CASRPGQALNQPQHF

v_gene: TRBV10-1
abundance: -
d_gene: -
j_gene: TRBJ2-2
CDR3nt: TGCGCCAGCAGTCTGAGTGTCACCGGGGAGCTGTTTTTT
CDR3aa: CASSLSVTGELFF

v_gene: TRBV18
abundance: -
d_gene: TRBD1
j_gene: TRBJ2-1
CDR3nt: TGTGCCAGCTCACCCATGGGCAGGGGGCAGCCCAATGAGCAGTTCTTC
CDR3aa: CASSPMGRGQPNEQFF

v_gene: TRBV28
abundance: -
d_gene: -
j_gene: TRBJ2-7
CDR3nt: TGTGCCAGCAGTTTCGGGTCTGGCGAGCAGTACTTC
CDR3aa: CASSFGSGEQYF

v_gene: TRBV5-1
abundance: -
d_gene: TRBD1
j_gene: TRBJ1-2
CDR3nt: TGCGCCAGCAGCTTGGGACAGGGGGCGCAAATCTATGGCTACACCTTC
CDR3aa: CASSLGQGAQIYGYTF

v_gene: TRBV30
abundance: -
d_gene: -
j_gene: TRBJ1-2
CDR3nt: TGTGCCTGGGGTCTACCCCCTCCTCCTTATGGCTACACCTTC
CDR3aa: CAWGLPPPPYGYTF

v_gene: TRBV6-1
abundance: -
d_gene: TRBD1
j_gene: TRBJ2-7
CDR3nt: TGTGCCAGCAGTGAAGGTTCCGGGACAGGGTCCTACGAGCAGTACTTC
CDR3aa: CASSEGSGTGSYEQYF

v_gene: TRBV3-1/TRBV3-2
abundance: -
d_gene: -
j_gene: TRBJ2-3
CDR3nt: TGTGCCAGCACCGTACGCGGTTTGGAAGATACGCAGTATTTT
CDR3aa: CASTVRGLEDTQYF

v_gene: TRBV24-1
abundance: once
d_gene: TRBD1
j_gene: TRBJ2-2
CDR3nt: TGTGCCACCAGTGATTCCAGACAGGGAGACACCGGGGAGCTGTTTTTT
CDR3aa: CATSDSRQGDTGELFF

v_gene: TRBV9
abundance: -
d_gene: -
j_gene: TRBJ1-3
CDR3nt: TGTGCCAGCAGCGTAGGAACAGGGTTAGACACCATATATTTT
CDR3aa: CASSVGTGLDTIYF

v_gene: TRBV9
abundance: -
d_gene: -
j_gene: TRBJ1-1
CDR3nt: TGTGCCAGCAGCGTCCAACAGAACACTGAAGCTTTCTTT
CDR3aa: CASSVQQNTEAFF

v_gene: TRBV28
abundance: -
d_gene: TRBD1
j_gene: TRBJ1-4
CDR3nt: TGTGCCAGCAGTTTGTCCTACAGGGGAAGGAATGGTGAAACTAATGAAAAACTGTTTTTT
CDR3aa: CASSLSYRGRNGETNEKLFF

v_gene: TRBV5-6
abundance: once
d_gene: -
j_gene: TRBJ2-1
CDR3nt: TGTGCCAGCAGCTTGTATCGGACAGCCTACAATGAGCAGTTCTTC
CDR3aa: CASSLYRTAYNEQFF

v_gene: TRBV14
abundance: -
d_gene: TRBD1
j_gene: TRBJ1-2
CDR3nt: TGTGCCAGCAGCCAAAACAGGGGGAGGGTTGATGGCTACACCTTC
CDR3aa: CASSQNRGRVDGYTF

v_gene: TRBV6-5
abundance: -
d_gene: TRBD1
j_gene: TRBJ2-2
CDR3nt: TGTGCCAGCAGAGTACAGGGGACAGCCGGGGAGCTGTTTTTT
CDR3aa: CASRVQGTAGELFF

v_gene: TRBV9
abundance: -
d_gene: -
j_gene: TRBJ1-4
CDR3nt: TGTGCCAGCAGCGTAGGACTAGGAAGGGAAAAACTGTTTTTT
CDR3aa: CASSVGLGREKLFF